This TCR beta chain was documented in a study of blood T cells in healthy people across ages. For the second PCR, which ran for 7 to 11 cycles, a sample-barcoded 5' primer and a J-beta primer mix were used. TCRdb reprocessed the 5' RACE reads via MiXCR and lists one record per CDR3 protein. This sample has roughly 1.9 million distinct CDR3 sequences, with about two fifths found just once. The CDR3 consists of 17 residues. Germline V gene lookup returns CDR1 DFQATT and CDR2 SNEGSKA (reference sequence). V was shortened by 6 bases and J by 0 bases, with 22 bases between the two germline ends. This sequence was found in a human donor in good health. The V gene is TRBV20-1, the J gene TRBJ2-3; TRBD1 is a possible D gene (6 bases). Sample: blood. CDR3 nucleotides: TGCAGTGCACAGAAGACCTACAGGGTACGCAGCACAGATACGCAGTATTTT. Its translation is CSAQKTYRVRSTDTQYF.